The subject of this entry is one TCR beta chain. This clonotype was seen a handful of times. Its antigen remains undetermined. No base-level quality is on record; no much larger clone is a single base apart. The data were taken from a study of T cell repertoires in cytomegalovirus infection (dated by TCRdb to between 2019 and 2020). About the full investigation: Alongside well-studied HLA-B-restricted epitopes, the peptide stimulations were aimed at recently identified HLA-C-restricted CMV epitopes, whose presentation resists viral immunomodulation. Because public TCR beta signatures pointed to carriage of CMV infection together with the matching HLA type, the HLA type of each donor mattered for the analysis.

The sample's treatment or condition label, in plain terms: in vitro stimulation with specific CMV peptide epitopes to enrich CMV-specific T cells. The sequencer listed for this sample is Illumina HiSeq 1500. TCRdb cleaned the public reads at Q25 with fastp, built clones with MiXCR and kept in-frame beta chains. Every distinct CDR3 protein forms one entry, paired with its most common genes and DNA. The table for this sample lists around 900,000 distinct CDR3 sequences; approximately 31% of them were counted only once. About an eighth of the sample is held by the ten biggest clonotypes. General findings and caveats noted by the study authors: The ex vivo response was dominated by HLA-C-restricted CMV-specific TCR beta clonotypes, which also provided the single most frequent clonotype in two of eight donors. Cumulative frequency of public TCR beta family members discriminated carriers of CMV infection plus the relevant HLA type in this cohort and an independent roughly 330-donor cohort.

The cysteine opens and the phenylalanine closes a CDR3 of 12 amino acids. Only the CDR3 part of the read is kept: 36 bases, read in frame from the first base. CDR1 and CDR2 are read off the germline V gene (reference sequence) as SGHKS and YYEKEE. The trim is 6 bases for V and 3 bases for J, with a gap of 10 bases between the germline ends. The TCR was taken from a human donor in good health (CMV status not recorded). Some clones in this sample may be carry-over from other donors' samples. The material was cultured CD8+ T cells from PBMCs, obtained from culture after CMV antigen stimulation. Recombination linked TRBV5-5 to TRBJ2-7; confidence is insufficient to name the D gene. DNA sequence: TGTGCCAGCACCTTAACCGACTACGAGCAGTACTTC. This yields the protein CASTLTDYEQYF.